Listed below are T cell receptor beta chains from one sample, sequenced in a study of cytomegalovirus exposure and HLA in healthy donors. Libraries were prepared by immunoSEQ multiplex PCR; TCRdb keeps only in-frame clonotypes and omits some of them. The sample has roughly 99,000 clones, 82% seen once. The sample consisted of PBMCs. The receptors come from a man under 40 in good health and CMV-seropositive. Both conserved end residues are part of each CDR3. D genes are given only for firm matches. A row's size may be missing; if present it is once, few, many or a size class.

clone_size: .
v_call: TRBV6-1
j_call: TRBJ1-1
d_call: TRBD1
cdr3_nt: TGTGCCAGCAGTTCCGCGACAGGGATGAACACTGAAGCTTTCTTT
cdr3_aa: CASSSATGMNTEAFF

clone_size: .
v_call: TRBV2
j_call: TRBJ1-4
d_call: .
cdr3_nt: TGTGCCAGCAGCCTAGGACATAATGAAAAACTGTTTTTT
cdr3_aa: CASSLGHNEKLFF

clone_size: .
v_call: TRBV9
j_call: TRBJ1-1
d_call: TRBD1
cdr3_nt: TGTGCCAGCAGCCAAATAGGACAGGGTGAAGCTTTCTTT
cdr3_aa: CASSQIGQGEAFF

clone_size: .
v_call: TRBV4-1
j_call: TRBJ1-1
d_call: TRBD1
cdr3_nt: TGCGCCAGCAGCCAAGGATTGCTTTCGCGGACAGGGAACACTGAAGCTTTCTTT
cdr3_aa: CASSQGLLSRTGNTEAFF

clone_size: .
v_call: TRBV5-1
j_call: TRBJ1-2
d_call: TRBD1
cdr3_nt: TGCGCCAGCAGCGGCGGGACAGCCGGGGGTCGGGGCTACACCTTC
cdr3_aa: CASSGGTAGGRGYTF

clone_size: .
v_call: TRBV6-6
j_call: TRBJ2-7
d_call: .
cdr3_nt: TGTGCCAGCAGTTACACGTCTACCTCCTACGAGCAGTACTTC
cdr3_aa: CASSYTSTSYEQYF

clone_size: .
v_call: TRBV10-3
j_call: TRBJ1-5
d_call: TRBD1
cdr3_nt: TGTGCCATCAGTGAGTCCGGACAGGGGGCAAGCAATCAGCCCCAGCATTTT
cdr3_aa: CAISESGQGASNQPQHF

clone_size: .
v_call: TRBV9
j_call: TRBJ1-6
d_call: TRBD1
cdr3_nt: TGTGCCAGCAGCGCTACAGGGGCAAATTCACCCCTCCACTTT
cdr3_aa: CASSATGANSPLHF

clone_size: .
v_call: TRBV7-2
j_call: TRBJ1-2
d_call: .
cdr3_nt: TGTGCCAGCAGCGGAGGGGGGGTCAACTATGGCTACACCTTC
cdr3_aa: CASSGGGVNYGYTF

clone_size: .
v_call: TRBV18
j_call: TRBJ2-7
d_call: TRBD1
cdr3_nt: TGTGCCAGCTCAGCCACAAACAGGGGATTCTACGAGCAGTACTTC
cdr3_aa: CASSATNRGFYEQYF

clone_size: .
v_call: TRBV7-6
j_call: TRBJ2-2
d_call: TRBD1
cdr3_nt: TGTGCCAGCAGTTCTAGAAGGGGAGGACAGGGGACAAAAACGAACACCGGGGAGCTGTTTTTT
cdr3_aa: CASSSRRGGQGTKTNTGELFF

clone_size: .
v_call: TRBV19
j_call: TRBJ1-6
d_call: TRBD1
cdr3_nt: TGTGCCAGTAGCTACACACAGGGGGCAAATTCACCCCTCCACTTT
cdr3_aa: CASSYTQGANSPLHF

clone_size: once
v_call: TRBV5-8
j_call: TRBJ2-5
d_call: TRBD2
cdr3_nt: TGTGCCAGCAGTCCCTCGGGGAGGACTAGCGGGGGAGAGACCCAGTACTTC
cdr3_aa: CASSPSGRTSGGETQYF

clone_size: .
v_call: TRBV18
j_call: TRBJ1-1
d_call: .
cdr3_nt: TGTGCCAGCTCACCAAGGACAGTAGACAAGAACACTGAAGCTTTCTTT
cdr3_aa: CASSPRTVDKNTEAFF

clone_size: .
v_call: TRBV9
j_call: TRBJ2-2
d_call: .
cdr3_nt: TGTGCCAGCAGCGTACGAACAGGTGGAACCGGGGAGCTGTTTTTT
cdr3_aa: CASSVRTGGTGELFF

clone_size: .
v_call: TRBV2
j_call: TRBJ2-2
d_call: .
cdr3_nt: TGTGCCAGCAGTGAACCCGGGGCGAACACCGGGGAGCTGTTTTTT
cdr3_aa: CASSEPGANTGELFF

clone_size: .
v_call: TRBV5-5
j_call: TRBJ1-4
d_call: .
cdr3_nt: TGTGCCAGCAGCTCGACAGCAACTAATGAAAAACTGTTTTTT
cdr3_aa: CASSSTATNEKLFF

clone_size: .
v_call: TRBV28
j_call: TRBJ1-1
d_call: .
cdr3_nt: TGTGCCAGCAGTTTAATCCCCACTCTCGGGGGCACTGAAGCTTTCTTT
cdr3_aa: CASSLIPTLGGTEAFF

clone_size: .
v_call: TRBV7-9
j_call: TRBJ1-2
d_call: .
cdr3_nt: TGTGCCAGCAGCCCCCAACAAGGGGGAATGGACTACACCTTC
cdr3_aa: CASSPQQGGMDYTF

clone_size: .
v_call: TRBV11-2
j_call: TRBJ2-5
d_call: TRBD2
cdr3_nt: TGTGCCAGCAGCCGACTAGCTATGAGAGAGACCCAGTACTTC
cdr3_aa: CASSRLAMRETQYF

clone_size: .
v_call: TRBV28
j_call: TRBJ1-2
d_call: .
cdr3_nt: TGTGCCAGCAGTTTGCGTCGGGTTTCTAACTATGGCTACACCTTC
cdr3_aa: CASSLRRVSNYGYTF

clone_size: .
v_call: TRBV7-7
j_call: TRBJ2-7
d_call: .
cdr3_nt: TGTGCTAGCAGCTTAGCCGAGAAGGCTACGAGGGGGTGCGACGAGCAGTACTTC
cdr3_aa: CASSLAEKATRGCDEQYF

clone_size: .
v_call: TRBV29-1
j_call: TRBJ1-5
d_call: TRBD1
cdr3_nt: TGCAGCGTCGCGGGACAGCTCGATCAGCCCCAGCATTTT
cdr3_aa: CSVAGQLDQPQHF

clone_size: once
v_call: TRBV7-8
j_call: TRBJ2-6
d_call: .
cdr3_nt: TGTGCCAGCACTATAGGCTCTGGGGCCAACGGCCTGACTTTC
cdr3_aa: CASTIGSGANGLTF

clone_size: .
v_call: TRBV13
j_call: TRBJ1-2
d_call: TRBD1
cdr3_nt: TGTGCCAGCAGCTTAGAGGGGACAGCTAATGGCTACACCTTC
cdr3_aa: CASSLEGTANGYTF

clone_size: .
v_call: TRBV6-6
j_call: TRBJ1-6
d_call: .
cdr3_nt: TGTGCCAGCGAACAAGGGAGACCCAATTCACCCCTCCACTTT
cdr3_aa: CASEQGRPNSPLHF

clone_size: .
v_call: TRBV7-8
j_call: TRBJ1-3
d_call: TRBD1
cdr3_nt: TGTGCCAGCAGCCTAAATCAGGGGGCGCGTGGAAACACCATATATTTT
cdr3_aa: CASSLNQGARGNTIYF

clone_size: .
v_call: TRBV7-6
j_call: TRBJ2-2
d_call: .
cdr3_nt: TGTGCCAGCAGCTTAAGTCCAATTGCATACTCAGGCCGAGACACCGGGGAGCTGTTTTTT
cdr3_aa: CASSLSPIAYSGRDTGELFF

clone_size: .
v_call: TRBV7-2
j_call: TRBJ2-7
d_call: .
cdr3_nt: TGTGCCAGCAGCTTAGTCGGGGTTGCCTACGAGCAGTACTTC
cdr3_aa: CASSLVGVAYEQYF

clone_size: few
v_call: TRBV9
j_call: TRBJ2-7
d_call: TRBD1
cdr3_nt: TGTGCCAGCAGCCCCCGGACAGGGACGGACGAGCAGTACTTC
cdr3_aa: CASSPRTGTDEQYF

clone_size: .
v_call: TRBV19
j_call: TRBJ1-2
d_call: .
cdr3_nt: TGTGCCAGTAGTGACCGGCAGGGCATTAACTATGGCTACACCTTC
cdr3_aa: CASSDRQGINYGYTF

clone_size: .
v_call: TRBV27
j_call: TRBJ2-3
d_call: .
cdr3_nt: TGTGCCAGCACTCTCTCGGCAGGGTGGGCAGATACGCAGTATTTT
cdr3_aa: CASTLSAGWADTQYF

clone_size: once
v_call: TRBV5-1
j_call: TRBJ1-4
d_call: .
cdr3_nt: TGCGCCAGCAGCTTGGGTGGGGGGGATGAAAAACTGTTTTTT
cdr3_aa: CASSLGGGDEKLFF

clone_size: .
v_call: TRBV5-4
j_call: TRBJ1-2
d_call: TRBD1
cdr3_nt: TGTGCCAGCACCTTCCGGGACAGGGGAGTCGATGGCTACACCTTC
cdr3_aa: CASTFRDRGVDGYTF

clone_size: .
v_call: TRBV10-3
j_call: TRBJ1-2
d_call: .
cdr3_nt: TGTGCCATCAGTGAGTCCCCAGGGAGGGGCTATGGCTACACCTTC
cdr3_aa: CAISESPGRGYGYTF

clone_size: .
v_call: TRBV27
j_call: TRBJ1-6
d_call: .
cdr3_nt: TGTGCCAGCAGTTTCGGAGCTATCTCCTATAATTCACCCCTCCACTTT
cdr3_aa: CASSFGAISYNSPLHF

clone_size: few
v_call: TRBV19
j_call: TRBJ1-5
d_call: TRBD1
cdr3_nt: TGTGCCAGTAGTAGGCCGGGACAGGGGGCGGTTCAGCCCCAGCATTTT
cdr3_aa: CASSRPGQGAVQPQHF

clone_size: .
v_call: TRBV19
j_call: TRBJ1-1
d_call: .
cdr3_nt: TGTGCCAGTGGGATGCGGGGAATAGCAGCTTTCTTT
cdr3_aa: CASGMRGIAAFF

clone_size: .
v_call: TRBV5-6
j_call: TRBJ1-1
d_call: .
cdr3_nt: TGTGCCAGCAGCTTGGGGCGGGCAGGGGTGAACACTGAAGCTTTCTTT
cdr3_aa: CASSLGRAGVNTEAFF

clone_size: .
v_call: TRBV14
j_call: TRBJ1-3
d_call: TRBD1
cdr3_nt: TGTGCCAGCAGCCCGAGGACAGGGGAAGGAAACACCATATATTTT
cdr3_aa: CASSPRTGEGNTIYF

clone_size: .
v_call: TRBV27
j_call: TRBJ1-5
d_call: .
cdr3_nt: TGTGCCAGCAGTCAGGGTCATAGCAATCAGCCCCAGCATTTT
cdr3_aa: CASSQGHSNQPQHF

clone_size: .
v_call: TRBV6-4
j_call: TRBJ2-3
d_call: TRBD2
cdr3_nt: TGTGCCAGCAGTGACACGGGGGGGCCGGCAGATACGCAGTATTTT
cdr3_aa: CASSDTGGPADTQYF

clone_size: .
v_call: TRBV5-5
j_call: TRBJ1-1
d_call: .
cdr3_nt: TGTGCCAGCAGTGGTAATCTCGACAGCGCGAACACTGAAGCTTTCTTT
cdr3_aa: CASSGNLDSANTEAFF

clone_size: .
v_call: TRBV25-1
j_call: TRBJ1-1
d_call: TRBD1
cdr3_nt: TGTGCCAGCAGTGAATGGGGACAGGGGCGGACTGAAGCTTTCTTT
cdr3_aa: CASSEWGQGRTEAFF

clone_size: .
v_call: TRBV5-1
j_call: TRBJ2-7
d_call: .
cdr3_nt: TGCGCCAGCAGCTCCCCGAGCTCCTACGAGCAGTACTTC
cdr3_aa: CASSSPSSYEQYF

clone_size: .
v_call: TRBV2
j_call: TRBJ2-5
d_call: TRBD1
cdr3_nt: TGTGCCAGCAAGACAGGGTGGTTGGAGACCCAGTACTTC
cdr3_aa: CASKTGWLETQYF

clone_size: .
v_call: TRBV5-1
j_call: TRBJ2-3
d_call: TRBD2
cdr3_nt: TGCGCCAGCAGCCTGGCTGGGGGAGCGGGGGCCACAGATACGCAGTATTTT
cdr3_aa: CASSLAGGAGATDTQYF

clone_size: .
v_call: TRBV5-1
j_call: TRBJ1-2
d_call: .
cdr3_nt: TGCGCCAGCAGCTCGACCCAGGGCGACATTGTCTATGGCTACACCTTC
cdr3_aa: CASSSTQGDIVYGYTF